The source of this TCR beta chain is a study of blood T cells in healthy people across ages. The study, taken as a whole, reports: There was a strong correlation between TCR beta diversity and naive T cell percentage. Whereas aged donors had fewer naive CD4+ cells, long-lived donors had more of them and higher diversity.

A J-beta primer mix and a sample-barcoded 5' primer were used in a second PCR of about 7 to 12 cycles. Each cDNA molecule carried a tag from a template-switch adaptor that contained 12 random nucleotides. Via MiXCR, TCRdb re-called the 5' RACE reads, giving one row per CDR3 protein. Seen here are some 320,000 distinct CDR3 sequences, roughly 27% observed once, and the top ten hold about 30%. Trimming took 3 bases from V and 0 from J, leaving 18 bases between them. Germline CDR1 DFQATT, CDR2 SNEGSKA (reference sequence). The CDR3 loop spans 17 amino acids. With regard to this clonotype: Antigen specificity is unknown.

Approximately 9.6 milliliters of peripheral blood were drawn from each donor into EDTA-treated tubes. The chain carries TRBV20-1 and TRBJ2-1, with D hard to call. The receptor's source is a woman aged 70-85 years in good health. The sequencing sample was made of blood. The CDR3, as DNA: TGCAGTGCTAGCAAGGGTTTGGCCTTGAGCTCCTACAATGAGCAGTTCTTC. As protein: CSASKGLALSSYNEQFF.